This is a list of T cell receptor beta chains from one sample in a study of blood T cell repertoires in COVID-19. This table comes from immunoSEQ multiplex PCR, and its TCRdb copy is limited to in-frame clones, with some not included. The table has 150,000 or so clones, around four fifths seen once; the top ten hold 38%. The sample was peripheral blood. These receptor sequences come from a human donor in a cohort sampled during active COVID-19. CDR3s leave out the opening cysteine and the closing phenylalanine or tryptophan. The size of a clone is reported for some rows only, either as once, few or many, or as a class for expanded clones.

cdr3_length: 10
v_call: TRBV15
clone_size: NA
j_call: TRBJ1-4
cdr3_aa: ATSSSDEKLF

cdr3_length: 15
v_call: TRBV5-1
clone_size: NA
j_call: TRBJ1-6
cdr3_aa: ASSLDILQSYNSPLH

cdr3_length: 14
v_call: TRBV20-1
clone_size: NA
j_call: TRBJ2-5
cdr3_aa: SASDRTRGLGETQY

cdr3_length: 12
v_call: TRBV2
clone_size: NA
j_call: TRBJ1-5
cdr3_aa: ASRGTVSNQPQH

cdr3_length: 9
v_call: TRBV7-2
clone_size: NA
j_call: TRBJ1-4
cdr3_aa: ASSSSGKLF

cdr3_length: 15
v_call: TRBV7-9
clone_size: NA
j_call: TRBJ1-3
cdr3_aa: ASSLSPGESSGNTIY

cdr3_length: 10
v_call: TRBV12-3/TRBV12-4
clone_size: NA
j_call: TRBJ1-1
cdr3_aa: ASSYRADEAF

cdr3_length: 10
v_call: TRBV11-2
clone_size: NA
j_call: TRBJ2-5
cdr3_aa: ASRQGQETQY

cdr3_length: 11
v_call: TRBV30
clone_size: once
j_call: TRBJ2-7
cdr3_aa: AWSVQGGYEQY

cdr3_length: 11
v_call: TRBV12-3/TRBV12-4
clone_size: once
j_call: TRBJ1-2
cdr3_aa: ASSYRDRGGYT

cdr3_length: 11
v_call: TRBV28
clone_size: NA
j_call: TRBJ2-4
cdr3_aa: ASRGGNKNIQY

cdr3_length: 13
v_call: TRBV24-1
clone_size: once
j_call: TRBJ1-4
cdr3_aa: ATSAPGGGDEKLF

cdr3_length: 11
v_call: TRBV5-6
clone_size: NA
j_call: TRBJ1-1
cdr3_aa: ASSLLAGGEAF

cdr3_length: 12
v_call: TRBV19
clone_size: NA
j_call: TRBJ2-5
cdr3_aa: ASSRYYDQETQY

cdr3_length: 11
v_call: TRBV4-3
clone_size: NA
j_call: TRBJ1-1
cdr3_aa: ASSQRGPTEAF

cdr3_length: 13
v_call: TRBV3-1/TRBV3-2
clone_size: NA
j_call: TRBJ2-3
cdr3_aa: ASSHGLAVTDTQY

cdr3_length: 13
v_call: TRBV9
clone_size: NA
j_call: TRBJ2-2
cdr3_aa: ASSPRLVNTGELF

cdr3_length: 9
v_call: TRBV12-3/TRBV12-4
clone_size: NA
j_call: TRBJ1-3
cdr3_aa: ASSVGNTIY

cdr3_length: 16
v_call: TRBV5-1
clone_size: NA
j_call: TRBJ2-5
cdr3_aa: ASSLGTGGLLLQETQY

cdr3_length: 11
v_call: TRBV27
clone_size: NA
j_call: TRBJ2-7
cdr3_aa: ASRGGMVDEQY

cdr3_length: 11
v_call: TRBV29-1
clone_size: NA
j_call: TRBJ1-3
cdr3_aa: SVVQKAGNTIY

cdr3_length: 11
v_call: TRBV28
clone_size: few
j_call: TRBJ1-2
cdr3_aa: AIGRGANYGYT

cdr3_length: 12
v_call: TRBV5-1
clone_size: NA
j_call: TRBJ2-7
cdr3_aa: ASSPGLKYKEQY

cdr3_length: 12
v_call: TRBV3-1/TRBV3-2
clone_size: NA
j_call: TRBJ1-5
cdr3_aa: ASSRGGNNQPQH

cdr3_length: 12
v_call: TRBV5-1
clone_size: NA
j_call: TRBJ2-1
cdr3_aa: ASSTPSGGNEQF

cdr3_length: 13
v_call: TRBV18
clone_size: NA
j_call: TRBJ1-1
cdr3_aa: ASSPRVEWNTEAF

cdr3_length: 16
v_call: TRBV18
clone_size: NA
j_call: TRBJ1-6
cdr3_aa: ASSPPSRGSSYNSPLH

cdr3_length: 15
v_call: TRBV4-1
clone_size: NA
j_call: TRBJ1-2
cdr3_aa: ASSQEAVTIRLYGYT

cdr3_length: 13
v_call: TRBV19
clone_size: NA
j_call: TRBJ2-3
cdr3_aa: ASSLWDRLGDTQY

cdr3_length: 13
v_call: TRBV2
clone_size: NA
j_call: TRBJ1-2
cdr3_aa: ASSIRGTANYGYT

cdr3_length: 12
v_call: TRBV7-2
clone_size: once
j_call: TRBJ2-7
cdr3_aa: ASSPAGGPYEQY

cdr3_length: 14
v_call: TRBV5-1
clone_size: NA
j_call: TRBJ1-3
cdr3_aa: ASSSTPGSSGNTIY

cdr3_length: 13
v_call: TRBV9
clone_size: NA
j_call: TRBJ1-4
cdr3_aa: ASSAGGQSNEKLF

cdr3_length: 13
v_call: TRBV7-8
clone_size: NA
j_call: TRBJ1-2
cdr3_aa: ASSLATGTSLSYT

cdr3_length: 13
v_call: TRBV9
clone_size: NA
j_call: TRBJ2-1
cdr3_aa: ASSGAKRGGDEQF

cdr3_length: 12
v_call: TRBV27
clone_size: NA
j_call: TRBJ1-5
cdr3_aa: ASRRTGGNQPQH

cdr3_length: 8
v_call: TRBV29-1
clone_size: few
j_call: TRBJ1-1
cdr3_aa: SVGLVEAF